This TCR beta chain was observed in a study of shared clonotypes between healthy human individuals. Sequencing was performed with immunoSEQ multiplex PCR; in TCRdb, only in-frame clones are kept and a portion is missing. The repertoire holds 300,000 or so clones, with around 67% as singletons. Germline V gene lookup returns CDR1 DFQATT and CDR2 SNEGSKA (reference sequence). This CDR3 is built from 11 residues. Sequencing was performed on memory CD4+ T cells sorted from blood. Regarding subset: CD45RA-negative fraction. This sequence originates from a man in his thirties or forties in good health. The J gene is TRBJ1-4, the V gene TRBV20-1; D unresolved. The CDR3 nucleotides are TGCGCCCAACGAGCTAATGAAAAACTGTTTTTT. This encodes CAQRANEKLFF.